Below, 9 T cell receptor beta chains from the same sample are listed, as sequenced in a study of siplizumab effects on memory and regulatory T cells. The protocol was immunoSEQ multiplex PCR, while the TCRdb copy is restricted to in-frame clones and leaves out a portion. The sample holds about 100,000 clones, approximately 92% seen once. The sequenced material came from CD4+ T cells sorted from blood. The origin of the receptors is a human donor in good health. Some clones in this sample may be carry-over from other donors' samples.

The chain has TRBV5-1 and TRBJ2-2, with D maybe TRBD1 (5 bases). The ends were cut back, 0 bases at V and 2 bases at J, with 8 bases in the middle. CDR1 is SGHRS and CDR2 is YFSETQ in the germline V gene. This CDR3 contains 15 residues. CDR3 sequence: CASSLGGQNTGELFF. The DNA for the CDR3 is TGCGCCAGCAGCTTGGGAGGACAAAACACCGGGGAGCTGTTTTTT.

V is TRBV19 and J is TRBJ1-1, with TRBD1 matching 7 bases. Germline V gene lookup returns CDR1 LNHDA and CDR2 SQIVND (reference sequence). CDR3 length: 16 residues. The V gene end was trimmed by 3 bases and the J gene end by 2 bases; junction bases not matched to a gene: 9. Here the CDR3 DNA reads TGTGCCAGTAGTATCTGGGGACAGCATCTAAACACTGAAGCTTTCTTT. It yields the protein CASSIWGQHLNTEAFF.

The chain combines TRBV28 with TRBJ1-6, with no clear D. V was pared by 3 bases and J by 9 bases, with 12 bases between. Germline V gene data show CDR1 as MDHEN and CDR2 as SYDVKM. This CDR3 region has 14 residues. The CDR3 region has the DNA TGTGCCAGCAGTTTCACCCCATTAAGTTCACCCCTCCACTTT. Protein product: CASSFTPLSSPLHF.

The chain joins TRBV10-3 to TRBJ1-5, with D possibly TRBD1 on 6 matching bases. Deletions cut 2 bases from V and 0 bases from J, with 11 bases between. The germline V gene encodes CDR1 ENHRY and CDR2 SYGVKD. CDR3 length: 16 amino acids. The CDR3 nucleotides read TGTGCCATCAGTGAGACCCGACAGGTTAGCAATCAGCCCCAGCATTTT. Amino acids: CAISETRQVSNQPQHF.

This chain links TRBV19 with TRBJ1-1; 9 nucleotides line up with TRBD1. J was trimmed by 0 bases and V by 2 bases; bases with no gene match: 7. CDR1 is LNHDA, CDR2 SQIVND, per germline (reference sequence). The CDR3 has 17 residues. The CDR3 DNA reads TGTGCCAGTAGTATATCCGGGACAGGGAGGATGAACACTGAAGCTTTCTTT. Residues: CASSISGTGRMNTEAFF.

The chain recombines TRBV4-1 with TRBJ2-7; 10 bases align to TRBD1. Germline V lookup: CDR1 MGHRA, CDR2 YSYEKL. The V and J ends lost 2 bases and 6 bases, in that order; junction bases with no gene match: 10. This CDR3 region has 16 residues. CDR3 nucleotide sequence: TGCGCCAGCAGCCAACCGATAGGGACAGGGGCGCGCGAGCAGTACTTC. Translating it yields CASSQPIGTGAREQYF.

The rearrangement joins TRBV18 to TRBJ1-2; 7 positions agree with TRBD1. This CDR3 spans 15 amino acids. V shed 0 bases and J 7 bases; nucleotides not matched to a gene: 8. Germline V gives CDR1 KGHSH, CDR2 LQKENI. CDR3 region: CASSPPSEGASGYTF. DNA of the CDR3: TGTGCCAGCTCACCACCCTCTGAGGGGGCGAGTGGCTACACCTTC.

This chain connects TRBV11-2 to TRBJ1-2, with 8 bases lining up with TRBD1. This CDR3 region has 14 residues. Germline V gene lookup returns CDR1 SGHAT and CDR2 FQNNGV. V shed 0 bases, J shed 7 bases, and the junction held 4 bases outside the gene matches. The CDR3 loop is CASSLEQGVGGYTF. CDR3 in DNA: TGTGCCAGCAGCTTAGAACAGGGGGTTGGTGGCTACACCTTC. The full variable domain, in which reference TRBV11-2 and TRBJ1-2 provide the parts outside the CDR3, is EAGVAQSPRYKIIEKRQSVAFWCNPISGHATLYWYQQILGQGPKLLIQFQNNGVVDDSQLPKDRFSAERLKGVDSTLKIQPAKLEDSAVYLCASSLEQGVGGYTFGSGTRLTVV.

The chain has TRBV19 and TRBJ2-2; TRBD2 agrees at 10 bases. The CDR3 runs to 17 residues. The V gene end was trimmed by 7 bases and the J gene end by 0 bases; junction bases not matched to a gene: 8. The germline gives CDR1 LNHDA, CDR2 SQIVND (reference sequence). The CDR3 DNA reads TGTGCCAGTACTACCACGGGACTAGCGACGAACACCGGGGAGCTGTTTTTT. Translation: CASTTTGLATNTGELFF.